The next 13 T cell receptor beta chains were all read from a single sample in a study of T-cell reconstitution after alpha-beta-depleted transplantation in children. The TCRbeta library was prepared with unique molecular identifiers. TCRdb passed the PCR reads through MiXCR, listing each CDR3 protein once. The data hold about a million distinct CDR3 sequences, with about 30% observed a single time. This specimen was PBMCs, mostly from graft donor cells, taken 360 days after TCRalphabeta/CD19-depleted stem cell transplant. The origin of the receptors is a boy in the first two years of life who had a stem cell transplant for SCID, so the T cells may come from the graft donor.

V and J are TRBV5-1 and TRBJ2-1; 10 nucleotides agree with TRBD2. Unmatched junction bases numbered 2, after V lost 5 bases and J lost 0 bases. Germline CDR1 reads SGHRS; CDR2 reads YFSETQ. CDR3 length equals 15 residues. Here the CDR3 reads CASRSSGGSYNEQFF. CDR3 DNA sequence: TGCGCCAGCAGATCTAGCGGGGGCTCCTACAATGAGCAGTTCTTC. Full variable domain (outside the CDR3, taken from reference TRBV5-1 and TRBJ2-1): KAGVTQTPRYLIKTRGQQVTLSCSPISGHRSVSWYQQTPGQGLQFLFEYFSETQRNKGNFPGRFSGRQFSNSRSEMNVSTLELGDSALYLCASRSSGGSYNEQFFGPGTRLTVL.

This clonotype was seen only a few times. This sequence joins TRBV10-2 and TRBJ2-7, with TRBD2 matching over 7 bases. The CDR3 has 17 residues. Germline CDR1 reads WSHSY; CDR2 reads SAAADI. V trimming: 0 bases; J trimming: 0 bases; junction bases outside the gene matches: 8. CDR3 bases: TGCGCCAGCAGTGAGTCACCACGAGCGGGGTTCTCCTACGAGCAGTACTTC. The encoded protein is CASSESPRAGFSYEQYF.

The chain carries TRBV5-5 and TRBJ1-2; tentatively, D is TRBD1 (5 bases). Trimming took 3 bases from V and 0 from J, leaving 12 bases between them. CDR1 is SGHKS and CDR2 is YYEKEE in the germline V gene (reference sequence). CDR3 length equals 15 residues. The CDR3 reads CASSSIPGPNYGYTF. CDR3 in DNA: TGTGCCAGCAGCTCCATCCCGGGGCCTAACTATGGCTACACCTTC. The full variable domain, its missing parts supplied by reference TRBV5-5 and TRBJ1-2, is DAGVTQSPTHLIKTRGQQVTLRCSPISGHKSVSWYQQVLGQGPQFIFQYYEKEERGRGNFPDRFSARQFPNYSSELNVNALLLGDSALYLCASSSIPGPNYGYTFGSGTRLTVV.

The rearrangement uses TRBV3-1 and TRBJ2-5; D might be TRBD2 (5 bases). The CDR3 extends over 18 amino acids. The germline gives CDR1 LGHDT, CDR2 YNNKEL (reference sequence). V dropped 0 bases and J dropped 1 base, with 18 bases sitting between them. CDR3 residues: CASSQDRGWAEGQETQYF. The CDR3 DNA follows: TGTGCCAGCAGCCAAGATAGAGGGTGGGCTGAGGGCCAAGAGACCCAGTACTTC.

The rearrangement uses TRBV9 and TRBJ2-4, with TRBD1 identical over 9 bases. Germline CDR1 is SGDLS and CDR2 is YYNGEE. This CDR3 region has 15 residues. Germline trimming cut 3 bases from V and 7 bases from J; bases unmatched to any gene: 8. The CDR3 DNA is TGTGCCAGCAGCGCCGGGACAGGGCTCGGGAACATTCAGTACTTC. Translation gives CASSAGTGLGNIQYF. Supplemented by reference TRBV9 and TRBJ2-4, the full variable domain reads DSGVTQTPKHLITATGQRVTLRCSPRSGDLSVYWYQQSLDQGLQFLIQYYNGEERAKGNILERFSAQQFPDLHSELNLSSLELGDSALYFCASSAGTGLGNIQYFGAGTRLSVL.

The CDR3 DNA follows: TGTGCCAGCAGCCCTACAGGGAGCAGGGGAAACACCATATATTTT. Translation gives CASSPTGSRGNTIYF. The rearrangement links TRBV7-9 to TRBJ1-3, with D perhaps TRBD1 (6 bases). Germline V gives CDR1 SEHNR, CDR2 FQNEAQ (reference sequence). The germline V and J ends were trimmed by 5 bases and 4 bases, with 15 bases remaining between them. The CDR3 runs to 15 residues.

This chain connects TRBV9 to TRBJ2-1; D possibly matches TRBD1 or TRBD2 (6 bases each). The germline V and J ends were trimmed by 0 bases and 8 bases, with 12 bases remaining between them. Germline V gives CDR1 SGDLS, CDR2 YYNGEE. The CDR3 length is 14 residues. CDR3 region: CASSVVNGGYEQFF. The DNA for the CDR3 is TGTGCCAGCAGCGTAGTTAACGGGGGCTATGAGCAGTTCTTC.

The chain is built from TRBV2 and TRBJ2-1; 8 bases match TRBD2. This CDR3 is 15 amino acids long. Germline assignment: CDR1 SNHLY and CDR2 FYNNEI. The V gene end was trimmed by 1 base and the J gene end by 3 bases; junction bases not matched to a gene: 2. The CDR3 loop is CASSEDSGGYNEQFF. The CDR3 DNA reads TGTGCCAGCAGTGAAGACAGCGGGGGCTACAATGAGCAGTTCTTC.

The chain has TRBV12-3 or TRBV12-4 and TRBJ1-2, with D possibly TRBD1 on 5 matching bases. Trimming cost V 3 bases and J 3 bases, with 20 bases left between them. CDR3 length: 17 residues. The CDR3 region has the DNA TGTGCCAGCAGTTTTCGCCTTGGGGGGGAGGGCGACTATGGCTACACCTTC. It is translated as CASSFRLGGEGDYGYTF.

This clonotype occurred a few times. V and J are TRBV5-6 and TRBJ2-7; TRBD1 or TRBD2 may be the D gene (5 bases each). The CDR3 extends over 12 amino acids. Germline loops: CDR1 SGHDT, CDR2 YYEEEE. With 3 bases removed from V and 5 bases from J, the gap between germline ends came to 9 bases. The CDR3 protein is CASSWGTDEQYF. The CDR3 DNA follows: TGTGCCAGCAGCTGGGGGACGGACGAGCAGTACTTC.

The gene calls are TRBV7-8 and TRBJ1-2; no firm D call. The CDR3 totals 13 residues. V was trimmed by 5 bases and J by 3 bases, leaving 10 bases between them. Germline CDR1 and CDR2: SGHVS and FQNEAQ. As DNA, the CDR3 is TGTGCCAGCAGCCCTGAAAAATACTATGGCTACACCTTC. It encodes CASSPEKYYGYTF.

V is TRBV5-6 and J is TRBJ2-1; TRBD1 aligns across 7 bases. The CDR3 extends over 16 amino acids. CDR1 is SGHDT, CDR2 YYEEEE, per germline. V lost 3 bases and J lost 0; bases outside the gene matches: 6. CDR3 amino acids: CASSSPDRSSYNEQFF. The CDR3 coding sequence is TGTGCCAGCAGCTCCCCGGACAGGAGCTCCTACAATGAGCAGTTCTTC. Together with reference TRBV5-6 and TRBJ2-1, the CDR3 gives the full variable domain: DAGVTQSPTHLIKTRGQQVTLRCSPKSGHDTVSWYQQALGQGPQFIFQYYEEEERQRGNFPDRFSGHQFPNYSSELNVNALLLGDSALYLCASSSPDRSSYNEQFFGPGTRLTVL.

This clonotype was counted only a few times. The chain couples TRBV20-1 to TRBJ2-1; 12 bases are shared with TRBD2. Germline CDR1 reads DFQATT; CDR2 reads SNEGSKA (reference sequence). The V and J ends lost 0 bases and 2 bases, in that order; junction bases with no gene match: 5. This CDR3 spans 17 amino acids. The CDR3 here is CSARDETSGGPYNEQFF. Here the CDR3 DNA reads TGCAGTGCTAGAGATGAAACTAGCGGGGGGCCCTACAATGAGCAGTTCTTC.